One and the same sample provided the 27 T cell receptor beta chains below, sequenced in a study of CD8+ T cells in alopecia areata. The sequencing template was cDNA reverse transcribed from extracted RNA. Using immunoSEQ multiplex PCR, the repertoire was profiled, and TCRdb retains in-frame clones only, with some absent. The sample consists of over 120,000 clones, about half of them appearing once. The sequences come from CD4+ T cells sorted from blood, collected at week 0. The receptor set was obtained from a human donor with alopecia areata.

This clone has just a few counts. V and J are TRBV29-1 and TRBJ2-3; the D gene is possibly TRBD2 (5 bases). There are 12 residues in the CDR3. Trimming took off 3 bases at V and 3 bases at J, with 7 bases between the two ends. Germline-derived CDR1 and CDR2 are SQVTM and ANQGSEA. CDR3 DNA sequence: TGCAGCGTTGACTCGGGAACAGATACGCAGTATTTT. It specifies CSVDSGTDTQYF.

In DNA form, the CDR3 reads TGTGCCAGCAGTTTATCGCGGGCTAGCACAGATACGCAGTATTTT. This encodes CASSLSRASTDTQYF. The chain joins TRBV27 to TRBJ2-3; D possibly corresponds to TRBD2 (5 bases). CDR1 MNHEY and CDR2 SMNVEV come from the germline V gene (reference sequence). V was clipped by 0 bases and J by 0 bases, with 7 bases between them. The length of the CDR3 is 15 residues.

V and J are TRBV5-1 and TRBJ1-1; 7 bases line up with TRBD1. V trimming: 2 bases; J trimming: 1 base; junction bases outside the gene matches: 8. Germline V CDR1 and CDR2: SGHRS, YFSETQ. The length of the CDR3 is 16 residues. The CDR3 sequence: CASSFDRVGSNTEAFF. The CDR3 DNA sequence: TGCGCCAGCAGCTTTGACAGGGTCGGGTCGAACACTGAAGCTTTCTTT.

The V call is TRBV2, the J call TRBJ2-5; no firm D call. Looked up from germline, CDR1 is SNHLY and CDR2 is FYNNEI. The CDR3 extends over 11 amino acids. The V end was cut by 5 bases, the J end by 5 bases, with 6 bases between. The CDR3 nucleotides read TGTGCCAGCAGTTATGGGGAGACCCAGTACTTC. It yields the protein CASSYGETQYF. Full variable domain (missing parts from reference TRBV2 and TRBJ2-5): EPEVTQTPSHQVTQMGQEVILRCVPISNHLYFYWYRQILGQKVEFLVSFYNNEISEKSEIFDDQFSVERPDGSNFTLKIRSTKLEDSAMYFCASSYGETQYFGPGTRLLVL.

V and J are TRBV14 and TRBJ2-5; the D is unclear. This CDR3 region has 12 residues. Germline V gene lookup returns CDR1 SGHDN and CDR2 FVKESK. The V and J ends lost 5 bases and 4 bases respectively, with 8 bases between them. The CDR3, as DNA: TGTGCCAGCAGCGACCTTAGAGAGACCCAGTACTTC. As protein: CASSDLRETQYF.

V is TRBV6-1 and J is TRBJ2-2, with 7 bases lining up with TRBD1. CDR1 is MNHNS and CDR2 is SASEGT in the germline V gene. CDR3 length: 16 amino acids. The ends lost 6 bases at V and 1 base at J; junction bases unmatched: 8. CDR3 loop: CASRERQGRNTGELFF. The DNA of the CDR3 is TGTGCCAGCAGGGAAAGACAGGGCCGGAACACCGGGGAGCTGTTTTTT.

This chain links TRBV29-1 with TRBJ2-5, with no clear D. Germline V gene data show CDR1 as SQVTM and CDR2 as ANQGSEA. V lost 8 bases to trimming and J lost 5 bases, with 15 bases between them. This CDR3 comprises 12 residues. The CDR3 DNA reads as TGCAGCATAGACGGGTCTCGGGAGACCCAGTACTTC. Translating it yields CSIDGSRETQYF.

The J gene is TRBJ2-3, the V gene TRBV19, with 8 bases lining up with TRBD1. Germline V gene data show CDR1 as LNHDA and CDR2 as SQIVND (reference sequence). V gave up 5 bases and J gave up 2 bases; unmatched junction bases: 3. CDR3 length equals 14 residues. The CDR3 sequence: CASSLGQATDTQYF. The CDR3 nucleotides read TGTGCCAGTAGTCTGGGACAGGCCACAGATACGCAGTATTTT.

V is TRBV5-1 and J is TRBJ2-7; TRBD1 matches at 7 bases. CDR1 is SGHRS and CDR2 is YFSETQ in the germline V gene. V was clipped by 4 bases and J by 0 bases; unmatched bases: 4. The CDR3 length is 14 residues. This chain's CDR3 is CASSPGTDSYEQYF. The CDR3 DNA is TGCGCCAGCAGCCCCGGGACAGACTCCTACGAGCAGTACTTC. Full variable domain (rest looked up from reference TRBV5-1 and TRBJ2-7): KAGVTQTPRYLIKTRGQQVTLSCSPISGHRSVSWYQQTPGQGLQFLFEYFSETQRNKGNFPGRFSGRQFSNSRSEMNVSTLELGDSALYLCASSPGTDSYEQYFGPGTRLTVT.

V is TRBV27 and J is TRBJ2-1, with TRBD2 matching over 13 bases. Germline V gene sequence: CDR1 MNHEY, CDR2 SMNVEV (reference sequence). The length of the CDR3 is 19 residues. The trim removed 2 bases at V and 1 base at J, leaving 8 bases unmatched. The DNA of the CDR3 is TGTGCCAGCAGTTTACAATGGACTAGCGGGAGAGATTCCTACAATGAGCAGTTCTTC. It encodes CASSLQWTSGRDSYNEQFF.

This chain uses TRBV5-4 with TRBJ1-2; D ambiguous. This CDR3 is built from 12 residues. V was shortened by 1 base and J by 8 bases, with 9 bases between the two germline ends. CDR1 is SGHNT and CDR2 is YYREEE in the germline V gene (reference sequence). The chain's CDR3 is CASSLMERGYTF. The CDR3, as DNA: TGTGCCAGCAGCTTGATGGAGCGGGGCTACACCTTC.

This chain connects TRBV2 to TRBJ2-7; 9 nucleotides match TRBD1. The V gene's germline CDR1 is SNHLY and CDR2 FYNNEI. CDR3 length: 14 amino acids. V shed 6 bases, J shed 4 bases, and the junction held 7 bases outside the gene matches. Here the CDR3 DNA reads TGTGCCAGCAGATTACAGGGGGCAAGTTACGAGCAGTACTTC. Translating it yields CASRLQGASYEQYF. The whole variable domain, filled in from reference TRBV2 and TRBJ2-7, reads EPEVTQTPSHQVTQMGQEVILRCVPISNHLYFYWYRQILGQKVEFLVSFYNNEISEKSEIFDDQFSVERPDGSNFTLKIRSTKLEDSAMYFCASRLQGASYEQYFGPGTRLTVT.

This clone was picked up a small number of times. The chain has TRBV30 and TRBJ2-3, with 16 bases that match TRBD2. The CDR3 runs 17 residues. V shed 6 bases and J 3 bases; nucleotides not matched to a gene: 9. Germline assignment: CDR1 GTSNPN and CDR2 SVGIG (reference sequence). CDR3 region: CACHDGGLAGGTDTQYF. CDR3 nucleotides: TGTGCCTGCCACGACGGGGGACTAGCGGGAGGGACAGATACGCAGTATTTT.

The CDR3 spells CASTWARTGELFF. In nucleotides, the CDR3 is TGTGCCAGCACCTGGGCGCGCACCGGGGAGCTGTTTTTT. This chain connects TRBV6-5 to TRBJ2-2; the D is unclear. CDR3 size: 13 residues. CDR1 and CDR2 (germline): MNHEY, SVGAGI. V was trimmed by 7 bases and J by 4 bases, leaving 10 bases between them.

The V gene is TRBV2, the J gene TRBJ2-3; tentative D call: TRBD1 (5 bases). This CDR3 is 14 amino acids long. The ends were cut back, 8 bases at V and 2 bases at J, with 14 bases in the middle. The germline V gene encodes CDR1 SNHLY and CDR2 FYNNEI. The CDR3 nucleotides read TGTGCCAGCGCGTTGGGGCAGTCCACAGATACGCAGTATTTT. The encoded protein is CASALGQSTDTQYF.

The rearrangement links TRBV6-6 to TRBJ2-5; no reliable D call. CDR1 is MNHNY and CDR2 is SVGAGI in the germline V gene (reference sequence). The V and J ends lost 4 bases and 3 bases respectively, with 6 bases between them. The CDR3 consists of 12 residues. Here the CDR3 DNA reads TGTGCCAGCAGTTGGACCGAAGAGACCCAGTACTTC. Protein product: CASSWTEETQYF.

This clone was seen a few times. The chain carries TRBV30 and TRBJ1-2; D may be TRBD1 (5 bases). Germline V gene sequence: CDR1 GTSNPN, CDR2 SVGIG (reference sequence). This CDR3 has 12 residues. V lost 3 bases and J 1 base, leaving 6 bases between the germline ends. The CDR3, as DNA: TGTGCCTGGAGGACAGATAACTATGGCTACACCTTC. It codes for CAWRTDNYGYTF.

The chain couples TRBV10-2 to TRBJ2-3; no clear D gene. Trimming stripped 6 bases from V and 3 bases from J, with 7 bases between. This CDR3 is 12 amino acids long. Germline CDR1 WSHSY, CDR2 SAAADI. CDR3: CASSSDTDTQYF. Here the CDR3 DNA reads TGCGCCAGCAGCTCGGATACAGATACGCAGTATTTT.

V and J are TRBV5-1 and TRBJ2-5, with D perhaps assigned TRBD1 or TRBD2 (6 bases each). CDR1 and CDR2 (germline): SGHRS, YFSETQ. This CDR3 has 16 residues. V was clipped by 0 bases and J by 0 bases, with 12 bases between them. CDR3 region: CASSLVRGRYQETQYF. The CDR3 DNA follows: TGCGCCAGCAGCTTGGTGAGGGGGAGGTACCAAGAGACCCAGTACTTC.

This clone was counted only a few times. The rearrangement links TRBV30 to TRBJ1-5, with D maybe TRBD1 (6 bases). This CDR3 region has 13 residues. V shed 5 bases and J shed 5 bases, with 13 bases lying between them. Looked up from germline, CDR1 is GTSNPN and CDR2 is SVGIG (reference sequence). CDR3 DNA: TGTGCCTGGGCGGCAGGGGTGGATCAGCCCCAGCATTTT. It specifies CAWAAGVDQPQHF.

The chain uses TRBV5-1 and TRBJ2-1; D call uncertain. The CDR3 runs to 13 residues. CDR1 is SGHRS, CDR2 YFSETQ, per germline. V lost 1 base, J lost 5 bases, and 7 bases lay in between. The CDR3 bases are TGCGCCAGCAGCTTGTCCGGAGACAATGAGCAGTTCTTC. Its protein product is CASSLSGDNEQFF.

The genes are TRBV7-9 and TRBJ2-3; D uncertain. The CDR3 loop spans 12 amino acids. Per the germline V gene, CDR1 is SEHNR and CDR2 is FQNEAQ (reference sequence). V was clipped by 5 bases and J by 6 bases, with 9 bases between them. CDR3 DNA: TGTGCCAGCAGCCCCCATGGGGATACGCAGTATTTT. Residues: CASSPHGDTQYF.

The V and J genes are TRBV29-1 and TRBJ2-7, with D maybe TRBD1 (6 bases). V was clipped by 4 bases and J by 5 bases, with 15 bases between them. Germline V gene sequence: CDR1 SQVTM, CDR2 ANQGSEA. This CDR3 comprises 13 residues. CDR3 coding DNA: TGCAGCGTTGTCCCCACAGGGAGCCACGAGCAGTACTTC. Its translation: CSVVPTGSHEQYF.

This clone was observed a single time. The junction shows a germline mismatch at one end, possibly a read error. This rearrangement joins TRBV14 to TRBJ2-7; 7 bases line up with TRBD1. CDR1 is SGHDN and CDR2 is FVKESK in the germline V gene. The CDR3 is made up of 12 amino acids. The CDR3 protein is CASSQANRGIHF. The CDR3 coding sequence is TGTGCCAGCAGCCAAGCAAACAGGGGAATCCACTTC. Complete variable domain (other parts from reference TRBV14 and TRBJ2-7): EAGVTQFPSHSVIEKGQTVTLRCDPISGHDNLYWYRRVMGKEIKFLLHFVKESKQDESGMPNNRFLAERTGGTYSTLKVQPAELEDSGVYFCASSQANRGIHFGPGTRLTVT.

The chain couples TRBV20-1 to TRBJ2-7; no reliable D call. Trimming removed 5 bases at V and 7 bases at J, with 9 bases between. The germline V gene encodes CDR1 DFQATT and CDR2 SNEGSKA (reference sequence). The CDR3 is 10 residues long. The CDR3 bases are TGCAGTGCTCTACGAGGAGAGCAGTACTTC. Translation gives CSALRGEQYF.

The chain uses TRBV2 and TRBJ1-2; D may be TRBD1 (6 bases). The CDR3 is made up of 12 amino acids. Germline values: CDR1 SNHLY, CDR2 FYNNEI. The V and J ends lost 5 bases and 6 bases respectively, with 10 bases between them. The DNA for the CDR3 is TGTGCCAGCAGTACTACAGGGAATGGCTACACCTTC. As protein: CASSTTGNGYTF.

The rearrangement links TRBV5-1 to TRBJ1-1; the match to TRBD1 covers 7 bases. The CDR3 length is 13 residues. V lost 2 bases to trimming and J lost 3 bases; unmatched junction nucleotides: 1. Germline CDR1 reads SGHRS; CDR2 reads YFSETQ. As DNA, the CDR3 is TGCGCCAGCAGCTTAGACAGGGACACTGAAGCTTTCTTT. It yields the protein CASSLDRDTEAFF.